Shown below are 5 T cell receptor beta chains from a single sample sequenced in a study of blood T cells in healthy people across ages. For the second PCR, which ran for roughly 7 to 11 cycles, a sample-barcoded 5' primer and a J-beta primer mix were used. MiXCR, applied by TCRdb to the 5' RACE reads, yields one record per CDR3 protein. The profile shows some 1.5 million distinct CDR3 sequences, approximately 42% of them singletons. The sample comprised blood. The receptors shown here come from a woman aged 18-35 years in good health.

This clonotype has more than one count but fewer than ten. This sequence joins TRBV7-6 and TRBJ1-5; D gene unclear. This CDR3 contains 13 residues. V was pared by 5 bases and J by 3 bases, with 8 bases between. Germline lookup yields CDR1 SGHVS and CDR2 FNYEAQ. CDR3: CASSIDYNQPQHF. CDR3 bases: TGTGCCAGCAGCATCGACTACAATCAGCCCCAGCATTTT.

This clonotype turned up a few times. The chain combines TRBV12-3 or TRBV12-4 with TRBJ2-5, with a weak D call TRBD1 (5 bases). Trimming removed 6 bases at V and 4 bases at J, with 15 bases between. The CDR3 spans 14 residues. The CDR3 region has the DNA TGTGCCAGCAGCTTACGGCAGGGTGTAGAGACCCAGTACTTC. Translating gives CASSLRQGVETQYF.

V and J are TRBV20-1 and TRBJ2-1; D not resolved. Germline V gives CDR1 DFQATT, CDR2 SNEGSKA (reference sequence). V lost 6 bases, J lost 13 bases, and 13 bases lay in between. The CDR3 has 10 amino acids. The CDR3 sequence: CSASAARQFF. The CDR3 DNA sequence: TGCAGTGCGAGCGCGGCCCGTCAGTTCTTC.

The chain joins TRBV28 to TRBJ2-7; 12 bases match TRBD1. V shed 6 bases and J 4 bases; nucleotides not matched to a gene: 4. Germline values: CDR1 MDHEN, CDR2 SYDVKM. The CDR3 has 14 residues. The CDR3 loop reads CASRGQGAGYEQYF. In nucleotides, the CDR3 is TGTGCCAGCAGGGGACAGGGGGCAGGGTACGAGCAGTACTTC.

The chain couples TRBV7-9 to TRBJ2-3, with D unclear. Trimming cost V 4 bases and J 5 bases, with 16 bases left between them. CDR1 and CDR2 from the germline V gene are SEHNR and FQNEAQ (reference sequence). This CDR3 is built from 15 residues. The CDR3 nucleotides are TGTGCCAGCAGCTCCTCTGGGCGCATTGTAGATACGCAGTATTTT. Its protein product is CASSSSGRIVDTQYF.